This is a list of T cell receptor beta chains from one sample in a study of Ad26.COV2.S vaccination and SARS-CoV-2 variants. Some clones are missing from TCRdb's copy, which holds only in-frame ones; the method was immunoSEQ multiplex PCR. The table lists tens of thousands of clones, more than 70% of them singletons. The sample in question was peripheral blood, obtained after recovery from COVID-19. These receptors all stem from a human donor who had recovered from COVID-19. CDR3s include the opening cysteine and the closing phenylalanine or tryptophan. The D gene is left open where the match is weak. For some rows the clone size is stated as once, few or many, or as a class when expanded; others skip it.

d_call j_call v_call clone_size cdr3_aa cdr3_nt
. TRBJ2-2 TRBV4-2 . CASSQDLYRDGTGELFF TGTGCCAGCAGCCAAGATTTGTACCGTGACGGGACCGGGGAGCTGTTTTTT
. TRBJ1-1 TRBV28 . CASSLEWGKAFF TGTGCCAGCAGTTTAGAGTGGGGGAAAGCTTTCTTT
TRBD1 TRBJ1-1 TRBV12-5 . CASALQGWGAEAFF TGTGCTAGTGCCCTACAGGGGTGGGGCGCTGAAGCTTTCTTT
. TRBJ2-6 TRBV5-6 once CASSLVPGANVLTF TGTGCCAGCAGCTTAGTCCCTGGGGCCAACGTCCTGACTTTC
. TRBJ2-2 TRBV4-2 . CASSPSDRPGGELFF TGTGCCAGCAGCCCTTCGGACCGTCCCGGCGGGGAGCTGTTTTTT
TRBD2 TRBJ2-3 TRBV7-2 . CASSLYPPGLGATDTQYF TGTGCCAGCAGCCTGTATCCCCCGGGACTAGGGGCTACAGATACGCAGTATTTT
TRBD1 TRBJ1-1 TRBV28 few CASSSTGGGTEAFF TGTGCCAGCAGCTCAACAGGGGGAGGGACTGAAGCTTTCTTT
. TRBJ1-2 TRBV6-5 . CASSYGEWGWTF TGTGCCAGCAGTTACGGGGAGTGGGGATGGACCTTC
. TRBJ2-2 TRBV10-3 . CAISESGRGRTGELFF TGTGCCATCAGTGAGTCTGGCAGGGGGAGGACCGGGGAGCTGTTTTTT
. TRBJ1-1 TRBV5-5 . CASSLRVREAFF TGTGCCAGCAGCTTAAGGGTCAGGGAAGCTTTCTTT
. TRBJ2-1 TRBV29-1 . CSVEPRPGLNEQFF TGCAGCGTTGAACCCAGGCCCGGCCTTAATGAGCAGTTCTTC
TRBD1 TRBJ2-4 TRBV2 . CASRNRGLNIQYF TGTGCCAGCAGGAACAGGGGTTTAAACATTCAGTACTTC
. TRBJ2-7 TRBV28 . CASSLWEASASYEQYF TGTGCCAGCAGTTTATGGGAGGCGAGCGCGTCCTACGAGCAGTACTTC
TRBD1 TRBJ1-1 TRBV5-1 . CASSLKGGVSEAFF TGCGCCAGCAGCTTGAAAGGGGGCGTCTCTGAAGCTTTCTTT
TRBD2 TRBJ2-1 TRBV18 . CASSPLAGGYNEQFF TGTGCCAGCTCACCACTAGCGGGGGGCTACAATGAGCAGTTCTTC
. TRBJ2-3 TRBV9 . CASSVVGDTQYF TGTGCCAGCAGCGTAGTAGGAGATACGCAGTATTTT
. TRBJ2-2 TRBV7-9 . CASSFNTGELFF TGTGCCAGCAGCTTCAACACCGGGGAGCTGTTTTTT
. TRBJ1-1 TRBV5-1 . CASSLAGFGTEAFF TGCGCCAGCAGCTTGGCGGGTTTTGGCACTGAAGCTTTCTTT
TRBD1 TRBJ1-6 TRBV10-3 . CAIDPTGLNSPLHF TGTGCCATCGATCCGACAGGGCTTAATTCACCCCTCCACTTT
. TRBJ1-2 TRBV5-1 . CASSTTPGHNYGYTF TGCGCCAGCAGCACAACCCCGGGACACAACTATGGCTACACCTTC
. TRBJ1-5 TRBV6-5 few CASSYGGDRNQPQHF TGTGCCAGCAGTTACGGAGGGGATCGGAATCAGCCCCAGCATTTT
. TRBJ1-1 TRBV7-9 once CASSFDRVSTEAFF TGTGCCAGCAGCTTCGACAGAGTAAGCACTGAAGCTTTCTTT